Reported below is one T cell receptor beta chain. Its target is unknown. Produced via immunoSEQ multiplex PCR; TCRdb's table is partial and in-frame only. The table lists about 360,000 clones, 80% to 90% of them singletons, with over 0.75% in the top ten. The source of the sample is a study of cytomegalovirus exposure and HLA in healthy donors. Findings and caveats of the study: According to a subsequent analysis, TCR clusters identified in the first cohort showed a tendency to co-occur across the 100 to 150 validation repertoires. While the bulk of TCR sequences proved rare, some public TCRs turned up in many donors. It was reported that the classifier diagnosed cytomegalovirus status with high specificity and sensitivity in both the original and validation cohorts.

This CDR3 region has 18 residues. Sequences were obtained from PBMCs. This chain joins TRBV21-1 and TRBJ2-6; the DNA was not used to check the table's D call, TRBD1. TRBV21-1 is termed a pseudogene. This sequence was found in a young woman in good health and CMV-seronegative. As DNA, the CDR3 is TGTGCCAGCAGCAAAGGGGACAGATTACCCTCTGGGGCCAACGTCCTGACTTTC. This encodes CASSKGDRLPSGANVLTF.